This T cell receptor (beta chain) came from a study of spatial heterogeneity in lung cancer. This clonotype showed up just a few times. Its target is unknown. One entry per CDR3 protein results from TCRdb running MiXCR on the 5' RACE reads. The sample has roughly 110,000 distinct CDR3 sequences, less than 14% seen once; the top ten hold roughly 24%. The V segment lost 6 bases and the J segment 6 bases; nucleotides outside the gene matches: 9. Germline lookup yields CDR1 LNHDA and CDR2 SQIVND (reference sequence). CDR3 length equals 15 residues. The study, taken as a whole, reports: Tumor TCRs that were ubiquitous and expanded showed up in blood more at resection than follow-up.

The sample's time point: blood at routine non-recurrence follow-up after resection. The chain couples TRBV19 to TRBJ2-2, with 8 bases identical to TRBD1. The receptor comes from a female donor with early-stage non-small cell lung cancer. Sequenced here: PBMCs, sampled at follow-up. The CDR3 loop is CASRGQGAVSGELFF. In DNA, the CDR3 is TGTGCCAGTAGAGGTCAGGGGGCCGTATCCGGGGAGCTGTTTTTT. The complete variable domain, with remaining parts taken from reference TRBV19 and TRBJ2-2, reads DGGITQSPKYLFRKEGQNVTLSCEQNLNHDAMYWYRQDPGQGLRLIYYSQIVNDFQKGDIAEGYSVSREKKESFPLTVTSAQKNPTAFYLCASRGQGAVSGELFFGEGSRLTVL.